This T cell receptor (beta chain) is drawn from a study of cytomegalovirus exposure and HLA in healthy donors. Study details: Roughly four fifths of a few hundred genotyped donors fell in the Caucasian-associated ancestry cluster.

This clone showed up just once. The primer mix had 60 Vbeta and 13 Jbeta primers. The table came from immunoSEQ multiplex PCR; TCRdb's copy has only in-frame clones and leaves some out. The data hold 150,000 to 200,000 clones, with 80% to 90% observed a single time. This sequence was found in a man between 18 and 29 years old in good health and CMV-seronegative. Sequencing used PBMCs.

The CDR3 spells CASSFDREAEQYF. The CDR3 region has the DNA TGTGCCAGCAGCTTCGACAGGGAGGCCGAGCAGTACTTC. The chain uses TRBV7-2 and TRBJ2-5; D perhaps matches TRBD1 (7 bases). TRBJ2-7 matches the DNA end more closely, so the J call is doubtful. Germline V CDR1 and CDR2: SGHTA, FQGNSA. The CDR3 totals 13 residues.